One and the same sample provided the 31 T cell receptor beta chains below, sequenced in a study of vaccination effects on CD4 cells after COVID-19. Measured with immunoSEQ multiplex PCR; TCRdb has only the in-frame clones, and not every one. The top ten hold around 8.2% of the sample, which has 24,000 or so clones, about 70% seen once. These receptors are not linked to any known antigen. Before sequencing took place, the ViraFEST assay used viral peptide pools to expand antigen-specific CD4+ T cells. Isolation of CD4+ T cells took place after 10 days of culture. Subjects were given two BNT162b2 or mRNA-1273 vaccine doses. This specimen consisted of CD4+ T cells from PBMCs cultured with SARS-CoV-2 spike peptides, obtained after COVID-19 vaccination. These TCRs come from a human donor who received a COVID-19 vaccine.

The rearrangement uses TRBV12-3 or TRBV12-4 and TRBJ1-2; D gene ambiguous. This CDR3 comprises 13 residues. Trimming removed 0 bases at V and 8 bases at J, with 10 bases between. In nucleotides, the CDR3 is TGTGCCAGCAGTTTAGCGAGTGGGGTCGGCTACACCTTC. The encoded protein is CASSLASGVGYTF.

V gene TRBV27 combines with J gene TRBJ2-2, with TRBD1 identical over 9 bases. CDR3 length equals 17 residues. V shed 2 bases and J 0 bases; nucleotides not matched to a gene: 4. In germline, CDR1 is MNHEY, CDR2 SMNVEV (reference sequence). CDR3 sequence (DNA): TGTGCCAGCAGTTTAGGGGGACAGGGCACGAACACCGGGGAGCTGTTTTTT. Translating it yields CASSLGGQGTNTGELFF.

This chain joins TRBV7-9 and TRBJ2-7; 8 nucleotides line up with TRBD2. The CDR3 runs to 14 residues. Germline CDR1 reads SEHNR; CDR2 reads FQNEAQ (reference sequence). V gave up 8 bases and J gave up 2 bases; unmatched junction bases: 8. The CDR3 region is CASVSGLGAYEQYF. CDR3 in DNA: TGTGCCAGCGTGTCGGGACTAGGGGCCTACGAGCAGTACTTC.

This chain connects TRBV5-5 to TRBJ2-2, with D possibly matching TRBD1 (5 bases). V lost 2 bases and J lost 4, with 12 bases in between. The CDR3 sequence is 15 residues long. Germline V gene sequence: CDR1 SGHKS, CDR2 YYEKEE (reference sequence). This chain's CDR3 is CASSFFRALTGELFF. The CDR3 DNA follows: TGTGCCAGCAGCTTCTTCAGGGCACTCACCGGGGAGCTGTTTTTT. Combining the CDR3 with reference TRBV5-5 and TRBJ2-2 gives the whole variable domain DAGVTQSPTHLIKTRGQQVTLRCSPISGHKSVSWYQQVLGQGPQFIFQYYEKEERGRGNFPDRFSARQFPNYSSELNVNALLLGDSALYLCASSFFRALTGELFFGEGSRLTVL.

This clone was found a few times. The genes are TRBV7-2 and TRBJ1-5; 7 nucleotides agree with TRBD1. V lost 1 base, J lost 3 bases, and 3 bases stayed unmatched. This CDR3 region has 15 residues. The germline V gene encodes CDR1 SGHTA and CDR2 FQGNSA. In DNA form, the CDR3 reads TGTGCCAGCAGCTTAGGCGGGACAGACAATCAGCCCCAGCATTTT. The encoded protein is CASSLGGTDNQPQHF.

V gene TRBV10-3 combines with J gene TRBJ2-7; TRBD2 might be the D (6 bases). The germline gives CDR1 ENHRY, CDR2 SYGVKD. CDR3 length: 14 amino acids. V lost 6 bases to trimming and J lost 7 bases, with 19 bases between them. CDR3 nucleotide sequence: TGTGCCATCAGGCGGGACGGAGATCTGGGTGAGCAGTACTTC. Translated: CAIRRDGDLGEQYF.

V is TRBV19 and J is TRBJ2-5, with 7 bases identical to TRBD1. After removal of 9 bases from V and 4 bases from J, the junction contained 14 bases not matched to a gene. The CDR3 is 15 amino acids. Germline loops: CDR1 LNHDA, CDR2 SQIVND (reference sequence). CDR3 residues: CASGFKDRPGETQYF. DNA for the CDR3: TGTGCCAGCGGCTTTAAGGACAGGCCAGGAGAGACCCAGTACTTC.

This clone was observed a few times. The CDR3 DNA follows: TGTGCCAGTAGTATAGGACTAGCGGGAGCAAACGAGCAGTACTTC. Residues: CASSIGLAGANEQYF. The rearrangement links TRBV19 to TRBJ2-7, with 12 bases identical to TRBD2. The CDR3 runs 15 residues. V gave up 1 base and J gave up 5 bases; unmatched junction bases: 3. Germline-derived CDR1 and CDR2 are LNHDA and SQIVND (reference sequence).

The genes are TRBV5-4 and TRBJ2-5, with a possible D match to TRBD2 (6 bases). The CDR3 totals 14 residues. V was cut by 0 bases and J by 5 bases, with 11 bases left in between. Germline values: CDR1 SGHNT, CDR2 YYREEE (reference sequence). The CDR3 is CASSLGGGTETQYF. In DNA, the CDR3 is TGTGCCAGCAGCTTGGGTGGGGGGACGGAGACCCAGTACTTC.

The CDR3 DNA reads TGTGCCATCAGTCAGCCGCACAGGGGGACCTACGAGCAGTACTTC. This translates into CAISQPHRGTYEQYF. The chain carries TRBV10-3 and TRBJ2-7; 8 bases line up with TRBD1. CDR3 length equals 15 residues. The V segment lost 5 bases and the J segment 2 bases; nucleotides outside the gene matches: 8. The V gene's germline CDR1 is ENHRY and CDR2 SYGVKD.

This clone was counted only a few times. The chain carries TRBV27 and TRBJ1-5, with TRBD1 as a possible D gene (5 bases). The CDR3 is 17 amino acids. Germline lookup yields CDR1 MNHEY and CDR2 SMNVEV (reference sequence). Trimming pared 8 bases from V and 5 bases from J, leaving 25 bases between. Written as DNA, the CDR3 is TGTGCCAGCCGTCCCTGGAGCCTCCAAGACAGATATCAGCCCCAGCATTTT. Residues: CASRPWSLQDRYQPQHF.

This chain connects TRBV3-1 (or the pseudogene TRBV3-2) to TRBJ2-3, with D unresolved. CDR1 is LGHDT and CDR2 is YNNKEL in the germline V gene (reference sequence). Trimming stripped 0 bases from V and 3 bases from J, with 10 bases between. The CDR3 runs to 15 residues. CDR3 sequence (DNA): TGTGCCAGCAGCCAAGATCCAGACACTACAGATACGCAGTATTTT. It codes for CASSQDPDTTDTQYF.

The rearrangement uses TRBV7-9 and TRBJ1-2, with D possibly TRBD1 on 6 matching bases. There are 15 residues in the CDR3. Trimming left V 1 base short and J 4 bases short, with 13 bases between. Germline V gene sequence: CDR1 SEHNR, CDR2 FQNEAQ (reference sequence). CDR3 DNA: TGTGCCAGCAGCTTAGGGATTGCAGGGGCCTATGGCTACACCTTC. It yields the protein CASSLGIAGAYGYTF.

This sequence joins TRBV7-8 and TRBJ2-2; D unresolved. Trimming cost V 5 bases and J 2 bases, with 9 bases left between them. The CDR3 loop spans 14 amino acids. Germline lookup yields CDR1 SGHVS and CDR2 FQNEAQ. The CDR3 region is CASSPMINTGELFF. The CDR3 DNA reads TGTGCCAGCAGCCCCATGATTAACACCGGGGAGCTGTTTTTT.

The rearrangement links TRBV5-1 to TRBJ2-6; D unclear. The V end was cut by 0 bases, the J end by 3 bases, with 10 bases between. The CDR3 runs to 16 residues. Germline values: CDR1 SGHRS, CDR2 YFSETQ. In nucleotides, the CDR3 is TGCGCCAGCAGCTTGGAGGCCGGAATTGGGGCCAACGTCCTGACTTTC. It yields the protein CASSLEAGIGANVLTF.

The chain joins TRBV29-1 to TRBJ1-1; D may be TRBD1 (5 bases). The V end lost 4 bases, the J end lost 1 base, and 10 bases lay between the germline ends. Germline values: CDR1 SQVTM, CDR2 ANQGSEA. CDR3 length: 13 amino acids. CDR3 sequence reads: CSVVGPTNTEAFF. In DNA form, the CDR3 reads TGCAGCGTTGTGGGACCGACGAACACTGAAGCTTTCTTT.

The chain recombines TRBV6-5 with TRBJ1-1, with D possibly being TRBD1 (5 bases). V gave up 7 bases and J gave up 1 base, with 13 bases separating them. The germline V gene encodes CDR1 MNHEY and CDR2 SVGAGI. The CDR3 length is 14 residues. CDR3 protein: CASMLGPPNTEAFF. CDR3 sequence (DNA): TGTGCCAGCATGTTGGGGCCCCCGAACACTGAAGCTTTCTTT.

The chain links TRBV3-1 (or the pseudogene TRBV3-2) to TRBJ2-7; D could derive from TRBD1 or TRBD2 (6 bases each). Trimming took 5 bases from V and 4 from J, leaving 18 bases between them. The germline CDR1 and CDR2 sequences are LGHDT and YNNKEL (reference sequence). The CDR3 has 15 residues. In nucleotides, the CDR3 is TGTGCCAGCAGCTACTTCCTAGGAGGGGGATACGAGCAGTACTTC. As protein: CASSYFLGGGYEQYF.

This chain joins TRBV2 and TRBJ2-4; D perhaps matches TRBD1 (6 bases). In germline, CDR1 is SNHLY, CDR2 FYNNEI. The V gene lost 6 bases and the J gene lost 0 bases, with 15 bases spanning the gap. The CDR3 spans 16 residues. CDR3 DNA: TGTGCCAGCAGGCACAGCAGGGGCCTAGCCAAAAACATTCAGTACTTC. It encodes CASRHSRGLAKNIQYF.

This clone has only a few counts. This sequence joins TRBV2 and TRBJ1-3; D may be TRBD1 (5 bases). Germline-derived CDR1 and CDR2 are SNHLY and FYNNEI. V shed 7 bases and J shed 11 bases, with 24 bases lying between them. The CDR3 totals 15 residues. The CDR3 loop reads CASTPNSPVQGAIYF. As DNA, the CDR3 is TGTGCCAGCACCCCCAATAGTCCTGTCCAGGGCGCCATATATTTT.

The chain combines TRBV5-4 with TRBJ1-5, with D unclear. The germline CDR1 and CDR2 sequences are SGHNT and YYREEE (reference sequence). The CDR3 loop spans 14 amino acids. The V end lost 2 bases, the J end lost 0 bases, and 6 bases lay between the germline ends. The CDR3 DNA reads TGTGCCAGCAGCTTACAACATAGCAATCAGCCCCAGCATTTT. Amino acids: CASSLQHSNQPQHF. The variable domain in full, completed from reference TRBV5-4 and TRBJ1-5, reads ETGVTQSPTHLIKTRGQQVTLRCSSQSGHNTVSWYQQALGQGPQFIFQYYREEENGRGNFPPRFSGLQFPNYSSELNVNALELDDSALYLCASSLQHSNQPQHFGDGTRLSIL.

This clone was counted a few times. The rearrangement joins TRBV20-1 to TRBJ1-4; no clear D. Deletions cut 6 bases from V and 4 bases from J, with 6 bases between. The CDR3 runs to 11 residues. Per germline, CDR1 DFQATT and CDR2 SNEGSKA (reference sequence). DNA for the CDR3: TGCAGTGCGATACTTAATGAAAAACTGTTTTTT. Translated, it gives CSAILNEKLFF.

The V and J genes are TRBV7-9 and TRBJ2-7, with D perhaps matching TRBD1 (6 bases). This CDR3 is 14 amino acids long. V lost 5 bases, J lost 2 bases, and 13 bases lay in between. Germline V gene data show CDR1 as SEHNR and CDR2 as FQNEAQ (reference sequence). The CDR3 sequence is CASSTYRDAYEQYF. For the CDR3, the DNA is TGTGCCAGCAGCACCTACAGGGATGCCTACGAGCAGTACTTC.

The V and J genes are TRBV6-5 and TRBJ1-2, with D perhaps matching TRBD1 (6 bases). This CDR3 contains 14 residues. The V end lost 6 bases, the J end lost 2 bases, and 13 bases lay between the germline ends. The germline V gene has CDR1 MNHEY and CDR2 SVGAGI. For the CDR3, the DNA is TGTGCCAGCAGGGCTACAGGGTACAACTATGGCTACACCTTC. This encodes CASRATGYNYGYTF.

The CDR3 here is CASSPYSLRGDEQFF. CDR3 coding DNA: TGTGCCAGCAGTCCGTATTCCCTCAGGGGGGATGAGCAGTTCTTC. This sequence joins TRBV27 and TRBJ2-1; TRBD1 might be the D (7 bases). Germline CDR1 and CDR2: MNHEY and SMNVEV (reference sequence). The ends were cut back, 5 bases at V and 8 bases at J, with 19 bases in the middle. The CDR3 has 15 amino acids.

The gene calls are TRBV9 and TRBJ2-2, with 8 bases fitting TRBD2. The germline gives CDR1 SGDLS, CDR2 YYNGEE. The V segment lost 6 bases and the J segment 5 bases; nucleotides outside the gene matches: 12. CDR3 length: 16 amino acids. As DNA, the CDR3 is TGTGCCAGCACCAAGGGACTAGAGTCTTGGACCGGGGAGCTGTTTTTT. It is translated as CASTKGLESWTGELFF.

The chain couples TRBV3-1 (or the pseudogene TRBV3-2) to TRBJ1-2; D ambiguous. Between the trimmed V and J ends, which lost 3 bases and 4 bases, there was a span of 6 bases. Germline V gene sequence: CDR1 LGHDT, CDR2 YNNKEL (reference sequence). CDR3 size: 12 residues. The CDR3 is CASSQGFYGYTF. CDR3 in DNA: TGTGCCAGCAGCCAGGGCTTCTATGGCTACACCTTC.

The rearrangement uses TRBV9 and TRBJ2-3; perhaps TRBD1 as D (6 bases). Germline assignment: CDR1 SGDLS and CDR2 YYNGEE. Trimming cost V 1 base and J 2 bases, with 14 bases left between them. The CDR3 contains 16 residues. As DNA, the CDR3 is TGTGCCAGCAGCGTAAACCCCACAGGGTACACAGATACGCAGTATTTT. Protein: CASSVNPTGYTDTQYF.

The rearrangement links TRBV18 to TRBJ2-2; D is possibly TRBD1 or TRBD2 (5 bases each). Germline loops: CDR1 KGHSH, CDR2 LQKENI. Trimming removed 3 bases from V and 0 bases from J, with 14 bases in between. The CDR3 consists of 17 residues. CDR3 residues: CASSPSGTGTNTGELFF. As DNA, the CDR3 is TGTGCCAGCTCACCCTCCGGGACGGGTACGAACACCGGGGAGCTGTTTTTT. Looking up the rest from reference TRBV18 and TRBJ2-2 gives the full variable domain: NAGVMQNPRHLVRRRGQEARLRCSPMKGHSHVYWYRQLPEEGLKFMVYLQKENIIDESGMPKERFSAEFPKEGPSILRIQQVVRGDSAAYFCASSPSGTGTNTGELFFGEGSRLTVL.

The rearrangement joins TRBV5-1 to TRBJ1-2; maybe TRBD1 (5 bases). This CDR3 is 20 amino acids long. Trimming stripped 0 bases from V and 3 bases from J, with 27 bases between. The germline gives CDR1 SGHRS, CDR2 YFSETQ. The CDR3 DNA is TGCGCCAGCAGCTTGGCCTTATGGCCAAGGGGTGGGGGAGACTACTATGGCTACACCTTC. As protein: CASSLALWPRGGGDYYGYTF.

The chain recombines TRBV19 with TRBJ1-3; the D is unclear. The germline CDR1 and CDR2 sequences are LNHDA and SQIVND (reference sequence). The V gene lost 5 bases and the J gene lost 4 bases, with 9 bases spanning the gap. The CDR3 runs 13 residues. CDR3 bases: TGTGCCAGTAGTGTCGCCGAAGGAAACACCATATATTTT. This sequence encodes CASSVAEGNTIYF. Full variable domain (missing parts from reference TRBV19 and TRBJ1-3): DGGITQSPKYLFRKEGQNVTLSCEQNLNHDAMYWYRQDPGQGLRLIYYSQIVNDFQKGDIAEGYSVSREKKESFPLTVTSAQKNPTAFYLCASSVAEGNTIYFGEGSWLTVV.